The source of this T cell receptor beta chain is a study of cytomegalovirus exposure and HLA in healthy donors (dated by TCRdb to about 2017). A note on the overall study: In an earlier analysis of fewer than 750 of the donors, under 300 Gb of sequence data and some 120 million unique TCR beta sequences from 150 million to 200 million T cells were reported. An early release that covered roughly 600 HLA-typed donors contained about 290 gigabases of sequencing data and 80 million or so unique TCR sequences. Of the 300 to 450 genotyped donors, 81% were placed in the genetic ancestry cluster associated with self-reported Caucasian donors. The study aimed to test whether cataloging public T cell receptors could reveal signatures of past pathogen exposure. Using immunosequencing, the study profiled T cell repertoires from about 650 subjects and related those repertoires to cytomegalovirus serostatus. Besides the first cohort of under 700 subjects, a separate validation cohort made up of 120 different subjects was used. The study combined high-throughput TCR immunosequencing, statistical association of individual TCRs with disease status, and machine learning to predict cytomegalovirus infection status. A later analysis re-analyzed previously published TCR beta repertoires from hundreds of donors and added high-resolution HLA genotyping to study TCR occurrence patterns. Rather than using new phenotypic data, the later analysis identified candidate immune exposures from TCR beta sequences and from how often those sequences occurred across donors. An earlier analysis of around 580 of the donors used high-throughput TCR beta sequencing to judge whether each TCR beta V gene segment behaved as functional or pseudogenic. Donor age, sex, ethnicity and CMV serostatus were collected together with the repertoire data. A later genetic analysis took genome-wide SNP genotypes for about three fifths of the roughly 670 donors and used that subset as a discovery cohort. All discovery cohort repertoires had been generated on a single sequencing platform. Both class I and class II loci were covered by HLA typing, at four-digit resolution. The number of donors typed differed by locus, with about 629-630 for A, B, C, DRB1 and DQB1, over 500 for DQA1, 600 to 610 for DPA1, and some 470 for DPB1. Four to six DR-DQ haplotypes were handled as single units for association and clustering, since linkage in the cohort was strong. Among roughly 400 genotyped donors of the cohort, an average of approximately 220,000 unique TCR beta nucleotide sequences was sequenced per donor, of which about 18% were non-productive. Findings and caveats that apply to the study as a whole: A cluster of highly shared sequence variants was judged likely to be a technical artifact of the sequencing pipeline. Correlated functional status among segregating V segments might reflect linkage disequilibrium, but an unknown experimental factor could not be ruled out. The authors suggested that the approach could potentially be extended to other disease states and immunological phenotypes. Compared with the 666-donor mean, donors in an Asian-associated ancestry cluster had fewer N-insertions in productive TCRs, according to a later genetic analysis. Several of the top co-occurrence clusters appeared to be linked to parvovirus B19, influenza, CMV and Epstein-Barr virus, according to a later analysis. Because some donors lacked HLA typing at each locus, the association tests relied only on the typed subset. While some public TCRs were present in many individuals, most TCR sequences turned up only very rarely across donors. Because counts were too low, under 20 rarely observed V segments, including chromosome 9 orphons, were left out of the earlier analysis of 587 of the donors. A further reported finding was that TCR beta sequences accurately predicted the HLA-A and HLA-B alleles for most subjects in the first cohort. Roughly uniform sequencing depth across donors was assumed in presence/absence analyses, although this assumption may not hold. Cytomegalovirus status was reported to be diagnosed by the classifier with high specificity and sensitivity in both the original and validation cohorts. The only immune exposure information available for the cohort was CMV serostatus. In a later genetic analysis, a missense DCLRE1C variant was associated with V-gene and J-gene trimming of TCR beta chains, and the association was replicated in an independent cohort. In a later analysis, HLA-associated TCR beta chains were found to be more clonally expanded and to have lower generation probabilities than equally common non-associated chains. A later analysis associated about 17,000 TCR beta sequences with specific HLA alleles at a false discovery rate of 0.05. In a later analysis, most CMV-associated TCR beta chains were found to appear HLA-restricted, with HLA associations seemingly driven largely by CMV exposure. In vitro tests confirmed that three of the cytomegalovirus-associated TCR beta chains recognize cytomegalovirus antigens. Assigning TCR associations to individual alleles was difficult when HLA alleles, especially DR and DQ, strongly co-occurred. According to a later analysis, TCR association rates differed among HLA loci, with DRB1 alleles showing the most associated TCRs and HLA-C alleles showing the fewest. In this cohort, only TCR beta chains were sequenced, and detectable features were limited by the absence of alpha or paired-chain data. Some IMGT-functional V segments, including TRBV6-2 and TRBV6-3, could not be told apart with the 87-base-pair reads, so those segments were excluded. In an earlier analysis of approximately 590 of the donors, most TCR beta V segments appeared in productive rearrangements about 87% or about 30% of the time, broadly matching IMGT annotations. The study listed over 150 TCR beta chains as associated with cytomegalovirus.

Receptor amplification or capture employed the immunoSEQ multiplex PCR assay. A mixture of 60 forward primers for TCR Vbeta segments and 13 reverse primers for TCR Jbeta segments was used in the multiplex PCR. The CDR3 region of rearranged TCR beta genes was amplified from genomic DNA by a multiplex PCR assay. The amplified TCR beta libraries were sequenced on the Illumina HiSeq System as 87-base-pair reads. As for the authors' bioinformatics: A later analysis tallied around 80 million unique TCR beta chains across the 640 or so repertoires, and around 10 million of those chains were shared by two or more donors. Raw reads were error-corrected and collapsed into unique sequences by a nearest-neighbor algorithm in which closely related sequences were merged to remove PCR and sequencing errors. Alignment of CDR3 sequences to IMGT reference sequences was used to assign V, D and J gene segments. For a sequence to be retained, a match of at least six nucleotides to both a V gene segment and a J gene segment was required. Rearrangements were classified as productive when the CDR3 lacked stop codons and remained in frame with V and J, and all other rearrangements were classified as non-productive. CDR3 was defined by IMGT convention, running from the second conserved V-encoded cysteine to the conserved J-encoded phenylalanine. Sequences without an unambiguous match to a single V gene segment were excluded from the earlier analysis of almost 600 of the donors. In an earlier analysis of roughly 600 of the donors, a V segment was called functional when productive rearrangements were above 56.7%, and segregating when the standard deviation between donors exceeded 5%. A statistical classification framework was built for diagnosing cytomegalovirus status from the catalog of TCR beta chain sequences. In a later analysis, V and J genes were assigned by comparing TCR nucleotide sequences against IMGT/GENE-DB human TR gene sequences. Using the TCRdist pipeline, a later analysis assigned CDR3 sequences along with most-parsimonious VDJ recombination scenarios. In a later analysis, every TCR beta chain was defined by the combination of its CDR3 amino acid sequence and its V-gene family, and reads without a unique V-gene family were dropped. A later analysis removed 450 to 600 highly shared, low-generation-probability nucleotide sequences to deal with suspected cross-contamination and a sequencing artifact. In a later analysis, a clonal expansion index for each public chain was calculated from normalized within-repertoire ranks of inferred template counts. A later analysis computed generation probabilities with a VDJ recombination model fitted to out-of-frame rearrangements, and checked the results against IGoR. Hypergeometric tests were used in a later analysis to score TCR-TCR, TCR-HLA and TCR-CMV co-occurrence, with a repertoire-size bias correction applied to the TCR pairs. A later analysis estimated false discovery rates by permuting HLA or CMV assignments 20 times. In a later analysis, co-occurring TCRs were grouped using DBSCAN, with TCRdist sequence similarity added in when clustering inside HLA-allele-positive subsets. Repertoires with fewer than 30,000 or more than 120,000 public chains, plus five repertoires with anomalous nucleotide sharing, were excluded from co-occurrence clustering. The table comes from immuneACCESS by way of TCRdb, which keeps in-frame sequences with V and J called. Part of the clones is missing from these tables; in studies checked, under half for an unresolved V gene and the rest for unknown reasons. That table furnishes V, J and clone size, whereas the DNA furnished D and trimming. The sample data list about 260,000 clones, and 80% to 90% of these were observed just once. The ten largest clones take up roughly 2% of the sample.

Comments on this clone: This clone's antigen is unknown. No base qualities exist here, and no much larger clone lies one base off it. The same CDR3 is also encoded by other DNA sequences in this sample.

The cohort was made up of hundreds of healthy bone marrow donors. All cohort members were sampled while nominally healthy, although unrecorded immune exposures were likely present. The donor tested CMV seropositive and was one of the 289 seropositive cohort members. Each donor provided a peripheral blood sample, and peripheral blood mononuclear cells were used for TCR beta sequencing. Genomic DNA was extracted from the blood cell samples with the Qiagen DNeasy Blood Extraction Kit. From its cysteine to its phenylalanine, the CDR3 spans 12 amino acids. Only the CDR3 DNA is retained, 36 bases long and in frame from the first base. CDR1 SGHVS and CDR2 FQNEAQ were looked up in the germline V gene. V is clipped by 1 base and J by 4 bases, and the sequence between their germline boundaries is 5 bases long.

The source of this sequence is a woman between 35 and 50 years old in good health and CMV-seropositive. Recombination joined TRBV7-8 with TRBJ2-7; the D gene assignment is ambiguous. The sample comprised PBMCs. The CDR3 region reads CASSLDTYEQYF. The sequenced DNA is TGTGCCAGCAGCTTAGACACGTACGAGCAGTACTTC.